This TCR beta chain was retrieved from a study of blood T cell repertoires in COVID-19. Turning to the study itself: Italy, Spain and the United States were the sources of the convalescent and acute COVID-19 samples.

Per the germline V gene, CDR1 is SGHTA and CDR2 is FQGTGA. The CDR3 has 13 amino acids. The trim removed 2 bases at V and 9 bases at J, leaving 5 bases unmatched. In the authors' workflow: Amplification of reference gene primers was used by the study to estimate nucleated cell counts. Sequenced by immunoSEQ multiplex PCR; TCRdb stores in-frame clones only, minus some. That table is the source of V, J and clone size, and D and trimming were worked out from the DNA. The sample contains 99,000 or so clones, approximately 88% of which appear only once. This receptor was identified in a human donor in a cohort sampled during active COVID-19. Sequencing was done on a sample of peripheral blood. The chain joins TRBV7-3 to TRBJ2-3, with TRBD1 matching 7 bases. The CDR3 bases are TGTGCCAGCAGCTTAGGACAGGACCAAACGCAGTATTTT. Translation: CASSLGQDQTQYF. Full variable domain (rest looked up from reference TRBV7-3 and TRBJ2-3): GAGVSQTPSNKVTEKGKYVELRCDPISGHTALYWYRQSLGQGPEFLIYFQGTGAADDSGLPNDRFFAVRPEGSVSTLKIQRTERGDSAVYLCASSLGQDQTQYFGPGTRLTVL.